The rows below give T cell receptor beta chains drawn from one sample of a study of regulatory T cells in long-lasting Graves disease. TCRdb re-called the multiplex PCR reads with MiXCR, one entry per CDR3 protein. Of about 400,000 distinct CDR3 sequences listed, 20% to 25% are singletons. The source material was peripheral blood mononuclear cells (PBMCs), sampled when the disease was refractory, from a patient treated with antithyroid drugs. The receptors originated from a female donor with Graves disease. Both conserved end residues are part of each CDR3.

V gene: TRBV4-2
CDR3 length: 16
CDR3 protein: CASSQGSRDRGYEQYF

V gene: TRBV20-1
CDR3 length: 12
CDR3 protein: CSAIQGLGGAFF

V gene: TRBV6-1
CDR3 length: 12
CDR3 protein: CASSEGRTEQYF

V gene: TRBV27
CDR3 length: 16
CDR3 protein: CASSLLGSGIHNEQFF

V gene: TRBV4-2
CDR3 length: 18
CDR3 protein: CASSQKGGISPLAETQYF

V gene: TRBV6-2/TRBV6-3
CDR3 length: 17
CDR3 protein: CASSYSGTGSFYQPQHF

V gene: TRBV9
CDR3 length: 16
CDR3 protein: CASSPLGGETTDTQYF

V gene: TRBV20-1
CDR3 length: 14
CDR3 protein: CSASTAVRGSPLHF

V gene: TRBV28
CDR3 length: 16
CDR3 protein: CASSFSPGQGHYEQYF

V gene: TRBV12-3/TRBV12-4
CDR3 length: 13
CDR3 protein: CASSRFGANEQYF

V gene: TRBV27
CDR3 length: 16
CDR3 protein: CASSFSPWTPYNEQFF

V gene: TRBV7-8
CDR3 length: 15
CDR3 protein: CASSYSGGRFNEQFF

V gene: TRBV11-1
CDR3 length: 14
CDR3 protein: CASSSIPNRETQYF

V gene: TRBV28
CDR3 length: 13
CDR3 protein: CASGVPGNQPQHF

V gene: TRBV14
CDR3 length: 13
CDR3 protein: CASSQQGRTEAFF

V gene: TRBV19
CDR3 length: 13
CDR3 protein: CASYRTENTEAFF

V gene: TRBV11-2
CDR3 length: 16
CDR3 protein: CASSFLTGPAGNTIYF

V gene: TRBV20-1
CDR3 length: 14
CDR3 protein: CSALSGTSGYEQYF

V gene: TRBV12-3/TRBV12-4
CDR3 length: 12
CDR3 protein: CASSFTGYGYTF

V gene: TRBV28
CDR3 length: 15
CDR3 protein: CASSLGGSPLYGYTF

V gene: TRBV28
CDR3 length: 14
CDR3 protein: CASRMGQGLEKLFF

V gene: TRBV7-2
CDR3 length: 15
CDR3 protein: CASSLPTIMNTEAFF

V gene: TRBV7-9
CDR3 length: 17
CDR3 protein: CASSTDGQAISNYGYTF

V gene: TRBV11-2
CDR3 length: 14
CDR3 protein: CASSLLPQQETQYF

V gene: TRBV12-3/TRBV12-4
CDR3 length: 13
CDR3 protein: CASSFVRRDTQYF

V gene: TRBV6-5
CDR3 length: 14
CDR3 protein: CASSYSSRAYEQYF

V gene: TRBV3-1
CDR3 length: 14
CDR3 protein: CASSQVSEGYGYAF

V gene: TRBV7-2
CDR3 length: 16
CDR3 protein: CASSLVGGRSSYEQYF

V gene: TRBV4-1
CDR3 length: 14
CDR3 protein: CASSEQGVNTEAFF

V gene: TRBV18
CDR3 length: 15
CDR3 protein: CASSDDRLPSSPLHF

V gene: TRBV20-1
CDR3 length: 15
CDR3 protein: CSAHRASLYTGELFF

V gene: TRBV7-2
CDR3 length: 12
CDR3 protein: CASSFSVYQQYF

V gene: TRBV7-9
CDR3 length: 12
CDR3 protein: CASSLPGGEQYF

V gene: TRBV7-9
CDR3 length: 14
CDR3 protein: CASRTGTDTGELFF

V gene: TRBV28
CDR3 length: 15
CDR3 protein: CASSLRVWGQETQYF

V gene: TRBV12-3/TRBV12-4
CDR3 length: 13
CDR3 protein: CASRRGEYQPQHF

V gene: TRBV2
CDR3 length: 15
CDR3 protein: CASRGTSGSEETQYF

V gene: TRBV30
CDR3 length: 14
CDR3 protein: CAWSVSGGHQPQHF

V gene: TRBV29-1
CDR3 length: 15
CDR3 protein: CSASWEGSGTGELFF

V gene: TRBV24-1
CDR3 length: 14
CDR3 protein: CATSGTGFTDTQYF

V gene: TRBV10-3
CDR3 length: 13
CDR3 protein: CAISESRALEQYF

V gene: TRBV11-2
CDR3 length: 13
CDR3 protein: CASSQLASDTQYF

V gene: TRBV20-1
CDR3 length: 15
CDR3 protein: CSAKATGWGNQPQHF

V gene: TRBV7-9
CDR3 length: 15
CDR3 protein: CASSFSRGGFDEQYF

V gene: TRBV7-2
CDR3 length: 14
CDR3 protein: CASSSTWEDSPLHF

V gene: TRBV4-1
CDR3 length: 17
CDR3 protein: CASSPRQEGIQPWGYTF

V gene: TRBV29-1
CDR3 length: 12
CDR3 protein: CSVPTSFETQYF

V gene: TRBV28
CDR3 length: 16
CDR3 protein: CASKGGEALAKNIQYF

V gene: TRBV11-2
CDR3 length: 14
CDR3 protein: CATRDRSVSYEQYF

V gene: TRBV12-3/TRBV12-4
CDR3 length: 16
CDR3 protein: CASRALSIATNEKLFF

V gene: TRBV20-1
CDR3 length: 14
CDR3 protein: CSASEAGGEETQYF

V gene: TRBV20-1
CDR3 length: 16
CDR3 protein: CSARDRGQGLNTEAFF